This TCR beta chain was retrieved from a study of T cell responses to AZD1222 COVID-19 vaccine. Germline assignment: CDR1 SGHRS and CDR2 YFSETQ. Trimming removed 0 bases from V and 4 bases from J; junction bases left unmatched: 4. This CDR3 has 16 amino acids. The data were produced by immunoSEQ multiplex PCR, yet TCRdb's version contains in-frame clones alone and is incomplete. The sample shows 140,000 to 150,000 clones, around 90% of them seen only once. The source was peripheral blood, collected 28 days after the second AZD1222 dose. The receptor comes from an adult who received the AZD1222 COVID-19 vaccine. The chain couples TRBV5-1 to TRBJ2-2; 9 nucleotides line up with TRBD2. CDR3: CASSLVAGGPTGELFF. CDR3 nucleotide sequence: TGCGCCAGCAGCTTGGTGGCGGGAGGGCCCACCGGGGAGCTGTTTTTT.